This T cell receptor (beta chain) was documented in a study of human T cells and chemical hapten exposure. V lost 3 bases and J lost 2, with 13 bases in between. The CDR3 covers 14 residues. Germline values: CDR1 SQVTM, CDR2 ANQGSEA. Indicated time point: patch test 3, about 24 weeks after DPC sensitization. Treatment described: therapeutic diphenylcyclopropenone sensitization with weekly scalp DPC. MiXCR, run by TCRdb on the RACE reads, gives a single entry per CDR3 protein. This sample yields about 190,000 distinct CDR3 sequences, of which around 25% are seen a single time; around 2.5% belongs to the top ten.

The chain is built from TRBV29-1 and TRBJ1-1, with no clear D. The TCR was taken from a woman in her 40s with alopecia areata. Some clones in this sample may be carry-over from other donors' samples. The sample consisted of whole blood, taken in connection with sensitization to the hapten diphenylcyclopropenone (DPC). This CDR3 reads CSVDSPMGNTEAFF. In nucleotides, the CDR3 is TGCAGCGTTGATTCGCCAATGGGTAACACTGAAGCTTTCTTT.